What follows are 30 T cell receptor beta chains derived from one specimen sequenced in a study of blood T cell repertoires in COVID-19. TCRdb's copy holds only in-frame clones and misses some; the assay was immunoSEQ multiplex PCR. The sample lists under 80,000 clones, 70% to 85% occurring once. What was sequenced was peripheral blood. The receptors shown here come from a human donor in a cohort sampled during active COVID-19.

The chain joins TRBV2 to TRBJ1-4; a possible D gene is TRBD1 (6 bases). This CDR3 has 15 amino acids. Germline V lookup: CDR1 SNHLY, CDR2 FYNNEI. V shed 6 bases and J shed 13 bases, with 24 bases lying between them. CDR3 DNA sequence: TGTGCCAGCAGCTTTACCGGGGGGGGGCAAAACGGACTGTTTTTT. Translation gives CASSFTGGGQNGLFF. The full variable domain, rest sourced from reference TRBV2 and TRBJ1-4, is EPEVTQTPSHQVTQMGQEVILRCVPISNHLYFYWYRQILGQKVEFLVSFYNNEISEKSEIFDDQFSVERPDGSNFTLKIRSTKLEDSAMYFCASSFTGGGQNGLFFGSGTQLSVL.

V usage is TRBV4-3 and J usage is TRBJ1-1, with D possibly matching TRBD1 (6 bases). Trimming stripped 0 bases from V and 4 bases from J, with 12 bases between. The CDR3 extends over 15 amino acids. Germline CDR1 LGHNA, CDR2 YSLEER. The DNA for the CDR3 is TGCGCCAGCAGCCAAGATAGATTAGGGGGCACTGAAGCTTTCTTT. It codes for CASSQDRLGGTEAFF.

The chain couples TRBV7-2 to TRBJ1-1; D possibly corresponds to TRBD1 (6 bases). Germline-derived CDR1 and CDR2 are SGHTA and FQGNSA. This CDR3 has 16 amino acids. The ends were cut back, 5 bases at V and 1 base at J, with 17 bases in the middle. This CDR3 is CASSPRVSGANTEAFF. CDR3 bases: TGTGCCAGCAGCCCCAGAGTGTCAGGGGCGAACACTGAAGCTTTCTTT.

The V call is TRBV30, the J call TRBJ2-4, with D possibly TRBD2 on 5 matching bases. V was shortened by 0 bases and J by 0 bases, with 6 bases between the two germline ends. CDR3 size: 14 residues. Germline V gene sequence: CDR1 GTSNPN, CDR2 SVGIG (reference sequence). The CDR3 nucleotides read TGTGCCTGGAGTGTAAGCGGAGCCAAAAACATTCAGTACTTC. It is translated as CAWSVSGAKNIQYF.

The CDR3 nucleotides read TGTGCCAGCAGCTTCCAGAACACTGAAGCTTTCTTT. Translated, it gives CASSFQNTEAFF. The V gene is TRBV7-2, the J gene TRBJ1-1; D gene ambiguous. CDR3 length: 12 amino acids. CDR1 and CDR2 (germline): SGHTA, FQGNSA. V lost 3 bases to trimming and J lost 1 base, with 3 bases between them.

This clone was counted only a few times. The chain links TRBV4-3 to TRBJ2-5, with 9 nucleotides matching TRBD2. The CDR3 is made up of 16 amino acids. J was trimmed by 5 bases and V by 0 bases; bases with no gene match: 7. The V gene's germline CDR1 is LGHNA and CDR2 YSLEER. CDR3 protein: CASSQDNSGSGETQYF. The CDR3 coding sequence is TGCGCCAGCAGCCAAGATAATAGCGGGAGTGGGGAGACCCAGTACTTC.

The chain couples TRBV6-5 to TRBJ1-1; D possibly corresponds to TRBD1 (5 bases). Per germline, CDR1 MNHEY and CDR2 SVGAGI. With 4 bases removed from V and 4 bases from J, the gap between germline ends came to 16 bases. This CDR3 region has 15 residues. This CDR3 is CASSSGGGHGTEAFF. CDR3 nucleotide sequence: TGTGCCAGCAGTTCCGGGGGGGGTCACGGCACTGAAGCTTTCTTT.

The CDR3 bases are TGTGCCAGCAGCCCCCTCAACACTGAAGCTTTCTTT. This codes for CASSPLNTEAFF. The chain employs TRBV7-9 and TRBJ1-1; D uncertain. Germline V gives CDR1 SEHNR, CDR2 FQNEAQ (reference sequence). This CDR3 comprises 12 residues. Trimming took 5 bases from V and 2 from J, leaving 6 bases between them.

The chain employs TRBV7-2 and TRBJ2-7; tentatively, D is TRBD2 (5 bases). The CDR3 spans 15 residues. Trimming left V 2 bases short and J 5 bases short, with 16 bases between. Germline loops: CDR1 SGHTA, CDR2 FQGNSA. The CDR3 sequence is CASSLRGSRSDEQYF. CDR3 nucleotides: TGTGCCAGCAGCTTAAGAGGGTCTAGATCGGACGAGCAGTACTTC.

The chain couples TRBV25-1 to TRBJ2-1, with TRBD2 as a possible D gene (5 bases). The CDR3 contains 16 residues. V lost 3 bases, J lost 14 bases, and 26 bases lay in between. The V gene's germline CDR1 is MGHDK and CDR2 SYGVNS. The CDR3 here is CASSDPRRAGLAPKFF. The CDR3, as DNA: TGTGCCAGCAGTGATCCCCGGCGGGCGGGCCTCGCTCCAAAGTTCTTC. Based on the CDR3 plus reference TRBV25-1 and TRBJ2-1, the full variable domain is EADIYQTPRYLVIGTGKKITLECSQTMGHDKMYWYQQDPGMELHLIHYSYGVNSTEKGDLSSESTVSRIRTEHFPLTLESARPSHTSQYLCASSDPRRAGLAPKFFGPGTRLTVL.

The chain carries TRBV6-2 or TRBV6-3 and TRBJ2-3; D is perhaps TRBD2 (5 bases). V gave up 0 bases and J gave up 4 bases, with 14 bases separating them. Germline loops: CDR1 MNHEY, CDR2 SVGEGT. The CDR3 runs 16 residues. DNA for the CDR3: TGTGCCAGCAGTTACTCGAACGTAGCGTGGGCAGATACGCAGTATTTT. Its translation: CASSYSNVAWADTQYF.

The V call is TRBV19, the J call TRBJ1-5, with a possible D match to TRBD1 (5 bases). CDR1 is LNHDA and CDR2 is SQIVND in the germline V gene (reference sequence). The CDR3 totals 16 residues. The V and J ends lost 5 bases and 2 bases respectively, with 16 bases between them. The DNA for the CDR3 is TGTGCCAGTAGTTCCCGGGGGGAGGGTCGCAATCAGCCCCAGCATTTT. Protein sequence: CASSSRGEGRNQPQHF.

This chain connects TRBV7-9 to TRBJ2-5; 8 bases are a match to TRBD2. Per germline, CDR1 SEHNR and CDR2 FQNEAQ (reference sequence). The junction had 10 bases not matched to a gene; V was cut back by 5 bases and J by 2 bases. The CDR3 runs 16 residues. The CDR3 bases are TGTGCCAGCAGCCACTCCGGGACTAGACGGCAAGAGACCCAGTACTTC. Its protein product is CASSHSGTRRQETQYF.

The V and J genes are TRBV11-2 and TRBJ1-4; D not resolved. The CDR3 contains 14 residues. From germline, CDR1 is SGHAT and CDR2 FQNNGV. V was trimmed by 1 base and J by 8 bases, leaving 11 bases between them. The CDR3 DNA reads TGTGCCAGCAGCTTAGGTTATTCGGGGGAAAAACTGTTTTTT. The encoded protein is CASSLGYSGEKLFF.

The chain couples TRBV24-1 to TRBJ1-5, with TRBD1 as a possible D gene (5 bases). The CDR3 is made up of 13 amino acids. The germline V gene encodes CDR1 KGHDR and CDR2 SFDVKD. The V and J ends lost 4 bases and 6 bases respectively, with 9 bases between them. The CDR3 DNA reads TGTGCCACCAGTGAGCGCGGGGGTCAGCCCCAGCATTTT. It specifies CATSERGGQPQHF.

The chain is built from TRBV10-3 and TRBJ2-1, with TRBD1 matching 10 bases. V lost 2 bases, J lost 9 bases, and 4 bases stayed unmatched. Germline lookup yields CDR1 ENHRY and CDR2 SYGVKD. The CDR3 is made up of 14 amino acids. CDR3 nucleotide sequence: TGTGCCATCAGTGAGGACAGGGGGCTTTTTGAGCAGTTCTTC. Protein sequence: CAISEDRGLFEQFF.

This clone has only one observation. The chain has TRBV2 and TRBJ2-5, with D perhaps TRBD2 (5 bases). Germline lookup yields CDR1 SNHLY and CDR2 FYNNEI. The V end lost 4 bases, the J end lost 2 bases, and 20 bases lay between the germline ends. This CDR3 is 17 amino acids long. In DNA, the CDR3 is TGTGCCAGCAGTGTATACGGACTTGACGATTATCAAGAGACCCAGTACTTC. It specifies CASSVYGLDDYQETQYF.

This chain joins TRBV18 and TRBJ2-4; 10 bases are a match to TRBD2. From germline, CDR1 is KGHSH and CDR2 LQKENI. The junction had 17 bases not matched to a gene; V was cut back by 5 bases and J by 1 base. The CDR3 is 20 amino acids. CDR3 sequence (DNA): TGTGCCAGCTCAAGCGTGGTAACTAGCGGGACGACCGGGGCCAAAAACATTCAGTACTTC. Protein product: CASSSVVTSGTTGAKNIQYF.

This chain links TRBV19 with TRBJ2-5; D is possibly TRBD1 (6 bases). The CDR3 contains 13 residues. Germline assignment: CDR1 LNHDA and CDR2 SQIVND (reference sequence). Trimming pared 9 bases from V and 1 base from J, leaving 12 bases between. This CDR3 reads CAREDSSQETQYF. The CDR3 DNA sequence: TGTGCCAGGGAGGACAGCTCCCAAGAGACCCAGTACTTC. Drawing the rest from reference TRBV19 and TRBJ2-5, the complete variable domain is DGGITQSPKYLFRKEGQNVTLSCEQNLNHDAMYWYRQDPGQGLRLIYYSQIVNDFQKGDIAEGYSVSREKKESFPLTVTSAQKNPTAFYLCAREDSSQETQYFGPGTRLLVL.

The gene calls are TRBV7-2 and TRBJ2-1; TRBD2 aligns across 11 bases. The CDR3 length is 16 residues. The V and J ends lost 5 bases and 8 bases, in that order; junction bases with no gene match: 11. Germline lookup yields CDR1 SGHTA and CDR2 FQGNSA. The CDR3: CASSQRSSGRRYEQFF. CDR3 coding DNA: TGTGCCAGCAGCCAAAGATCTAGCGGGAGGAGGTATGAGCAGTTCTTC.

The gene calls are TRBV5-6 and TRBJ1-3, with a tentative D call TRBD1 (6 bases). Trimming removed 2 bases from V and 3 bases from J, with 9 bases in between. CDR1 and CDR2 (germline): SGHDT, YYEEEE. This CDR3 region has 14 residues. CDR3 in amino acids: CASSLQGSGNTIYF. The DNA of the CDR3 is TGTGCCAGCAGCTTACAGGGAAGTGGAAACACCATATATTTT.

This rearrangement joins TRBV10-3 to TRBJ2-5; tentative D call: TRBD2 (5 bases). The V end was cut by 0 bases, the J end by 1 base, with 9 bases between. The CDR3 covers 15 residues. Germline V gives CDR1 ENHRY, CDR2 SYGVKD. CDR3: CAISESHGVQETQYF. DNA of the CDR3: TGTGCCATCAGTGAGTCCCACGGGGTCCAAGAGACCCAGTACTTC.

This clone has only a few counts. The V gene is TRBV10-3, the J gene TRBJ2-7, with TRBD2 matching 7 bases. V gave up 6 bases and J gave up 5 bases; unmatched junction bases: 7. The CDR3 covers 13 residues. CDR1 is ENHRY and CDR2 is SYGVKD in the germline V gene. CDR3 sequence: CAISRDYNHEQYF. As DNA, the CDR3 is TGTGCCATCAGCCGGGACTACAATCACGAGCAGTACTTC.

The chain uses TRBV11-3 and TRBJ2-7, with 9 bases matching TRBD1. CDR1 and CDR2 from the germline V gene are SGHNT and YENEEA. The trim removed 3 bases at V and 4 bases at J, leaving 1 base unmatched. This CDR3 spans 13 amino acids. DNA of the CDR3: TGTGCCAGCAGCTTCGGGACAGGGTACGAGCAGTACTTC. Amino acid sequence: CASSFGTGYEQYF. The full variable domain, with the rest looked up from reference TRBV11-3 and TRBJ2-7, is EAGVVQSPRYKIIEKKQPVAFWCNPISGHNTLYWYLQNLGQGPELLIRYENEEAVDDSQLPKDRFSAERLKGVDSTLKIQPAELGDSAVYLCASSFGTGYEQYFGPGTRLTVT.

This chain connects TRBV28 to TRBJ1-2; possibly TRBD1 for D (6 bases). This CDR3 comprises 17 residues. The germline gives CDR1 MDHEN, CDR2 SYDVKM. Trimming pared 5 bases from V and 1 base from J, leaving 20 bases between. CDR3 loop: CASSPALGAGNNYGYTF. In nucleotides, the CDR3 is TGTGCCAGCAGTCCAGCCCTGGGGGCAGGGAATAACTATGGCTACACCTTC.

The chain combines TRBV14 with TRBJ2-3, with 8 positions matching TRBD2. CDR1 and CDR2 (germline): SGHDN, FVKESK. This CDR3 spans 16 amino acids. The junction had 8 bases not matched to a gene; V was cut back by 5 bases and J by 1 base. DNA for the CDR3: TGTGCCAGCAGCTACAGCGGGAGAGGCGGCACAGATACGCAGTATTTT. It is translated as CASSYSGRGGTDTQYF.

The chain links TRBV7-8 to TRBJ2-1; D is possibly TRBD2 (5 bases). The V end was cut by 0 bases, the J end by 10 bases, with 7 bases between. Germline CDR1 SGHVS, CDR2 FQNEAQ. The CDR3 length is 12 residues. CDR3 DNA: TGTGCCAGCAGCTTAGCAAGCGGAGAGCAGTTCTTC. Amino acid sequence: CASSLASGEQFF. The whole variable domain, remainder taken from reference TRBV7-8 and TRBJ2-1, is GAGVSQSPRYKVAKRGQDVALRCDPISGHVSLFWYQQALGQGPEFLTYFQNEAQLDKSGLPSDRFFAERPEGSVSTLKIQRTQQEDSAVYLCASSLASGEQFFGPGTRLTVL.

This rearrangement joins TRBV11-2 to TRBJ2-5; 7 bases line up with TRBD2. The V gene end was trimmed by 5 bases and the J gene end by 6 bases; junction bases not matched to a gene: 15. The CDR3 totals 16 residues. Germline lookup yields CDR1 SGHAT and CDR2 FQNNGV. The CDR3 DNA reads TGTGCCAGCAGCCCTTACTCCGGCGGGAGCGCTAAGACCCAGTACTTC. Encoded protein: CASSPYSGGSAKTQYF.

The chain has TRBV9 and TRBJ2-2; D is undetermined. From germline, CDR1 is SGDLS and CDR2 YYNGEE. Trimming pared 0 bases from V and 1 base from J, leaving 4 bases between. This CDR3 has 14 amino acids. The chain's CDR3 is CASSVVQNTGELFF. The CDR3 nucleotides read TGTGCCAGCAGCGTAGTCCAGAACACCGGGGAGCTGTTTTTT.

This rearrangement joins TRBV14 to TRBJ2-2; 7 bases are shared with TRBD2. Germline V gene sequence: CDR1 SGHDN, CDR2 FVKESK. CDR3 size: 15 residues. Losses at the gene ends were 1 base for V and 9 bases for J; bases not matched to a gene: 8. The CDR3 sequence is CASSQVRGRGRELFF. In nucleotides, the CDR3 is TGTGCCAGCAGCCAAGTACGCGGGAGAGGGCGGGAGCTGTTTTTT.